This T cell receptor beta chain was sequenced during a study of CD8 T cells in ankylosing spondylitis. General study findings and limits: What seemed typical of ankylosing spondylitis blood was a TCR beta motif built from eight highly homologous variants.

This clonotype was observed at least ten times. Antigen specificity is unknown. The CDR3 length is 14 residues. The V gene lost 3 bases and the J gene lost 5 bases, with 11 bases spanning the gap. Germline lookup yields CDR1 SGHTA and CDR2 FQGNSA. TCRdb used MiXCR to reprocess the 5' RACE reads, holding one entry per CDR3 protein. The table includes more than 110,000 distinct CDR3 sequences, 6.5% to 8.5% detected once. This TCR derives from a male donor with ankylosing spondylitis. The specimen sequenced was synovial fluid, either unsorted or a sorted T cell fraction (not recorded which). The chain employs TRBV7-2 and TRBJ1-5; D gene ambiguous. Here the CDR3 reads CASSFAPLDQPQHF. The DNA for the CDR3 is TGTGCCAGCAGCTTCGCCCCTTTGGATCAGCCCCAGCATTTT.